What follows are 32 T cell receptor beta chains derived from one specimen sequenced in a study of monozygotic twins with inflammatory bowel disease. TCRdb reprocessed the 5' RACE reads, keeping one entry per CDR3 protein, no DNA. This repertoire includes under 150,000 distinct CDR3 sequences. Sequenced sample: blood. These receptors all come from a human donor with ulcerative colitis or Crohn's disease, or a healthy co-twin of an affected twin (not recorded which).

The V call is TRBV18, the J call TRBJ2-7; absent DNA, TCRdb's TRBD2 call cannot be checked. This CDR3 contains 16 residues. From germline, CDR1 is KGHSH and CDR2 LQKENI. This CDR3 is CASSPYSGVGAYEQYF.

The rearrangement uses TRBV7-2 and TRBJ2-7; TCRdb lists TRBD1, though no DNA is available to test this call. The CDR3 has 15 residues. Per the germline V gene, CDR1 is SGHTA and CDR2 is FQGNSA. The CDR3 protein is CASSLGLAGAYEQYF. The complete variable domain, with remaining parts taken from reference TRBV7-2 and TRBJ2-7, reads GAGVSQSPSNKVTEKGKDVELRCDPISGHTALYWYRQSLGQGLEFLIYFQGNSAPDKSGLPSDRFSAERTGGSVSTLTIQRTQQEDSAVYLCASSLGLAGAYEQYFGPGTRLTVT.

The chain joins TRBV7-3 to TRBJ1-6; TCRdb selects TRBD1, and the lack of DNA leaves this call unchecked. The germline V gene has CDR1 SGHTA and CDR2 FQGTGA. This CDR3 contains 14 residues. CDR3 sequence: CASSLVKGRGPLHF.

The rearrangement uses TRBV18 and TRBJ2-7. Germline V gene lookup returns CDR1 KGHSH and CDR2 LQKENI. This CDR3 spans 15 amino acids. The CDR3 reads CASSPTGVRSYEQYF.

The V call is TRBV20-1, the J call TRBJ2-5; TCRdb selects TRBD1, and the lack of DNA leaves this call unchecked. The V gene's germline CDR1 is DFQATT and CDR2 SNEGSKA (reference sequence). This CDR3 has 12 amino acids. CDR3 residues: CSAKQGAETQYF.

The J gene is TRBJ2-4, the V gene TRBV15; TCRdb proposes TRBD1, but this gene call is untestable without DNA. Germline V gene lookup returns CDR1 LNHNV and CDR2 YYDKDF (reference sequence). The CDR3 loop spans 15 amino acids. The CDR3 loop is CATSRDGGAKNIQYF.

The chain recombines TRBV20-1 with TRBJ2-3; TCRdb's assignment of TRBD1 cannot be checked, as there is no DNA. The CDR3 covers 15 residues. Germline V gives CDR1 DFQATT, CDR2 SNEGSKA (reference sequence). The CDR3 sequence is CSAISAAGGTDTQYF.

The chain carries TRBV5-5 and TRBJ2-5. This CDR3 contains 14 residues. Germline CDR1 reads SGHKS; CDR2 reads YYEKEE (reference sequence). This chain's CDR3 is CASSLVGSQETQYF.

The chain couples TRBV5-1 to TRBJ2-3; no DNA is available, so the TRBD2 call from TCRdb remains unchecked. The CDR3 contains 15 residues. The germline V gene has CDR1 SGHRS and CDR2 YFSETQ. The CDR3 sequence: CASTPGLRIPDTQYF.

This chain connects TRBV30 to TRBJ2-4; the TCRdb D gene call, TRBD1, has no DNA to confirm it. The CDR3 is 13 amino acids. Germline assignment: CDR1 GTSNPN and CDR2 SVGIG (reference sequence). CDR3 protein: CAWSLGVMDIQYF.

This chain links TRBV7-9 with TRBJ2-7; TCRdb lists TRBD1, though no DNA is available to test this call. CDR1 and CDR2 (germline): SEHNR, FQNEAQ (reference sequence). The CDR3 spans 15 residues. The CDR3 is CASSSAPTGDYEQYF. Full variable domain (missing parts from reference TRBV7-9 and TRBJ2-7): DTGVSQNPRHKITKRGQNVTFRCDPISEHNRLYWYRQTLGQGPEFLTYFQNEAQLEKSRLLSDRFSAERPKGSFSTLEIQRTEQGDSAMYLCASSSAPTGDYEQYFGPGTRLTVT.

This sequence joins TRBV6-2 or TRBV6-3 and TRBJ2-7; TCRdb's D call, TRBD1, is unchecked because there is no DNA. CDR3 length: 13 residues. Germline V lookup: CDR1 MNHEY, CDR2 SVGEGT. The CDR3 reads CASRDGQTYEQYF.

The chain carries TRBV9 and TRBJ2-6. Germline values: CDR1 SGDLS, CDR2 YYNGEE. The CDR3 runs 16 residues. The CDR3 sequence: CASSDTHRSGANVLTF.

The chain combines TRBV5-1 with TRBJ2-7. The CDR3 is 12 amino acids. CDR1 SGHRS and CDR2 YFSETQ come from the germline V gene. CDR3 amino acids: CASSFGVNEQYF.

The chain recombines TRBV7-2 with TRBJ2-4; TCRdb's D call of TRBD1 is untestable without DNA. Looked up from germline, CDR1 is SGHTA and CDR2 is FQGNSA. The CDR3 consists of 15 residues. This CDR3 is CASSLVGAEGNIQYF.

The V gene is TRBV4-2, the J gene TRBJ2-1. The CDR3 length is 11 residues. Germline lookup yields CDR1 LGHNA and CDR2 YNFKEQ. CDR3 amino acids: CASSQGFEQFF.

The V and J genes are TRBV20-1 and TRBJ2-7; checking the TCRdb D call of TRBD1 is not possible without DNA. The CDR3 is made up of 14 amino acids. The germline V gene encodes CDR1 DFQATT and CDR2 SNEGSKA (reference sequence). The CDR3 loop is CSASRGTNANEQYF.

The rearrangement uses TRBV6-5 and TRBJ2-1; the TRBD1 assignment by TCRdb is unverifiable without DNA. There are 13 residues in the CDR3. Germline CDR1 reads MNHEY; CDR2 reads SVGAGI. CDR3 amino acids: CASSYSPVGEQFF.

This clonotype registers medium-sized by frequency. V and J are TRBV20-1 and TRBJ1-5; with no DNA, the TCRdb D assignment of TRBD1 cannot be verified. The CDR3 covers 13 residues. Germline CDR1 is DFQATT and CDR2 is SNEGSKA (reference sequence). CDR3 protein: CSAVRDDDQPQHF.

V gene TRBV2 combines with J gene TRBJ2-3; with no DNA, the TCRdb D assignment of TRBD2 cannot be verified. CDR3 length equals 17 residues. Germline V gene lookup returns CDR1 SNHLY and CDR2 FYNNEI. CDR3 loop: CASSGPSREGLPDTQYF.

V gene TRBV5-1 combines with J gene TRBJ1-1; TCRdb's D call of TRBD1 is untestable without DNA. CDR1 and CDR2 from the germline V gene are SGHRS and YFSETQ. The CDR3 runs 14 residues. CDR3: CASSLAGGTEKAFF.

The CDR3 sequence is CASSLDGRINSPLHF. The chain couples TRBV5-1 to TRBJ1-6. CDR3 length: 15 amino acids. From germline, CDR1 is SGHRS and CDR2 YFSETQ.

The rearrangement uses TRBV5-1 and TRBJ1-1; without DNA, the TCRdb call of TRBD1 cannot be checked. Germline V gene data show CDR1 as SGHRS and CDR2 as YFSETQ. CDR3 length: 14 residues. The CDR3: CASKSDSLNTEAFF.

This sequence joins TRBV5-1 and TRBJ1-2; TCRdb proposes TRBD1, but this gene call is untestable without DNA. Per the germline V gene, CDR1 is SGHRS and CDR2 is YFSETQ. The CDR3 is 13 amino acids. CDR3 amino acids: CASSSLSSDGYTF.

The chain is built from TRBV20-1 and TRBJ2-1; TCRdb designates TRBD2, a call that cannot be tested without DNA. CDR1 is DFQATT and CDR2 is SNEGSKA in the germline V gene (reference sequence). CDR3 size: 14 residues. The CDR3: CSAPLAGGSREQFF.

The chain links TRBV5-1 to TRBJ1-1. This CDR3 has 14 amino acids. Germline V gene sequence: CDR1 SGHRS, CDR2 YFSETQ. The CDR3 protein is CASTMDSSNTEAFF.

V usage is TRBV6-5 and J usage is TRBJ2-1. Germline CDR1 and CDR2: MNHEY and SVGAGI. The CDR3 has 14 amino acids. CDR3: CASSYQISYNEQFF.

The chain carries TRBV20-1 and TRBJ2-7; TCRdb's D call of TRBD2 is untestable without DNA. CDR1 is DFQATT and CDR2 is SNEGSKA in the germline V gene (reference sequence). The CDR3 is made up of 13 amino acids. CDR3 loop: CSASGGRPYEQYF.

The chain combines TRBV14 with TRBJ2-1; TCRdb's D gene call, TRBD1, goes unchecked for lack of DNA. The CDR3 length is 15 residues. Germline V lookup: CDR1 SGHDN, CDR2 FVKESK. The CDR3 spells CASSQVGWGRNEQFF.

This rearrangement joins TRBV9 to TRBJ1-3. The CDR3 runs to 15 residues. Germline loops: CDR1 SGDLS, CDR2 YYNGEE. Here the CDR3 reads CASSVGGVSGNTIYF.

The genes are TRBV5-6 and TRBJ2-2; TCRdb reports TRBD1, a call that lacks DNA to check it against. The germline CDR1 and CDR2 sequences are SGHDT and YYEEEE. The CDR3 runs to 17 residues. This CDR3 reads CASSLRAWGSNTGELFF.

This chain joins TRBV4-2 and TRBJ1-1; TCRdb's D call of TRBD1 is untestable without DNA. This CDR3 has 15 amino acids. Germline CDR1 is LGHNA and CDR2 is YNFKEQ. CDR3 loop: CASSHPDRPNTEAFF.